This TCR beta chain was found in a study of CD8 T cells in ankylosing spondylitis. This clonotype showed up many times. The antigen remains undetermined. General observations from the study: Blood from ankylosing spondylitis patients appeared to carry a characteristic roughly 8-variant TCR beta motif.

V dropped 4 bases and J dropped 3 bases, with 23 bases sitting between them. This CDR3 region has 17 residues. Germline CDR1 is SGHRS and CDR2 is YFSETQ. TCRdb ran MiXCR on the 5' RACE reads and lists one entry per CDR3 protein. The data contain fewer than 400,000 distinct CDR3 sequences, approximately 8.2% of them singletons. Source material: blood, either unsorted or a sorted T cell fraction (not recorded which). The rearrangement links TRBV5-1 to TRBJ2-7, with a tentative D call TRBD2 (5 bases). The sequence was collected from a male donor with ankylosing spondylitis. The CDR3 DNA is TGCGCCAGCAGCGAGAATATCGTCGGGATCCTAAACTACGAGCAGTACTTC. Translation: CASSENIVGILNYEQYF.